This record covers a single T cell receptor beta chain. As yet, its antigen is unknown. Primers included in the PCR were 60 Vbeta and 13 Jbeta primers. Sequenced by immunoSEQ multiplex PCR; TCRdb stores in-frame clones only, minus some. The sample records about 210,000 clones, 82% being singletons. These data originate in a study of cytomegalovirus exposure and HLA in healthy donors. Study results and caveats: Later, TCR association rates were found to vary by HLA locus, highest for DRB1 and lowest for HLA-C.

This TCR was sampled from a man aged 40-49 years in good health and CMV-seropositive. Sample: PBMCs.

CDR3 nucleotides: TGTGCCAGCAGCTTGGGGGACAGGGGGTTGGCTGAAGCTTTCTTT. Its protein is CASSLGDRGLAEAFF. V is TRBV5-6 and J is TRBJ1-1; 11 nucleotides match TRBD1. V gave up 0 bases and J gave up 6 bases; unmatched junction bases: 4. Germline V CDR1 and CDR2: SGHDT, YYEEEE. This CDR3 contains 15 residues.